This T cell receptor beta chain came from a study of blood T cell repertoires in COVID-19. The method was immunoSEQ multiplex PCR; TCRdb's version includes in-frame clones alone and lacks a portion of them. Here the sample spans 250,000 or so clones, roughly 87% being singletons. CDR1 and CDR2 (germline): WNHNN, SYGVQD (reference sequence). The CDR3 extends over 15 amino acids. V dropped 5 bases and J dropped 5; count of bases not matched to a gene: 3. The genes are TRBV10-1 and TRBJ2-3; 14 nucleotides match TRBD2. The specimen sequenced was PBMCs or T cells enriched from blood (not recorded which). This clonotype originated in a woman aged 25 to 39 with acute COVID-19. Here the CDR3 DNA reads TGCGCCAGCAGTTTGGGACTAGCGGGGGTAGATACGCAGTATTTT. Protein: CASSLGLAGVDTQYF.